The 16 T cell receptor beta chains presented below share a single source sample, sequenced in a study of cytomegalovirus exposure and HLA in healthy donors (TCRdb year 2017). Library construction relied on the immunoSEQ multiplex PCR assay. A mixture of 60 forward primers for TCR Vbeta segments and 13 reverse primers for TCR Jbeta segments was used in the multiplex PCR. As stored in TCRdb, this immuneACCESS dataset retains in-frame rearrangements with V and J assigned. A fraction of the clones does not appear; measured against another copy, unresolved V genes explain less than half of the discrepancy, and the remainder lacks a known reason. Recorded for this sample are some 170,000 clones; over 80% of them occurred a single time. The top ten clones comprise about 1.6% of the sample. The sample consisted of PBMCs. These receptors originate from a girl between 5 and 17 years old in good health and CMV-seropositive.

This chain uses TRBV4-1 with TRBJ2-7, with a tentative D call TRBD2 (6 bases). CDR3 length: 15 residues. V was cut by 5 bases and J by 3 bases, with 17 bases left in between. CDR1 and CDR2 from the germline V gene are MGHRA and YSYEKL. The CDR3 DNA sequence: TGCGCCAGCAGCGAAGGGGACTTGCGGGGCTACGAGCAGTACTTC. Amino acids: CASSEGDLRGYEQYF.

The chain carries TRBV7-8 and TRBJ2-7; the match to TRBD1 covers 7 bases. The CDR3 sequence is 16 residues long. Germline V gives CDR1 SGHVS, CDR2 FQNEAQ. J lost 2 bases, V lost 6 bases, and 13 bases had no gene match. CDR3: CASRIGQDEQPYEQYF. Written as DNA, the CDR3 is TGTGCCAGCAGGATAGGACAGGACGAACAGCCCTACGAGCAGTACTTC. The full variable domain, completed using reference TRBV7-8 and TRBJ2-7, is GAGVSQSPRYKVAKRGQDVALRCDPISGHVSLFWYQQALGQGPEFLTYFQNEAQLDKSGLPSDRFFAERPEGSVSTLKIQRTQQEDSAVYLCASRIGQDEQPYEQYFGPGTRLTVT.

This chain joins TRBV7-8 and TRBJ2-1; a possible D gene is TRBD2 (6 bases). The CDR3 is 14 residues long. Germline values: CDR1 SGHVS, CDR2 FQNEAQ. The V and J ends lost 5 bases and 8 bases respectively, with 16 bases between them. CDR3 sequence reads: CASSPEDYTHEQFF. The CDR3 DNA reads TGTGCCAGCAGCCCCGAGGACTACACACATGAGCAGTTCTTC.

The rearrangement uses TRBV9 and TRBJ2-2; 7 bases map to TRBD1. The CDR3 loop spans 17 amino acids. V was clipped by 3 bases and J by 3 bases; unmatched bases: 11. Germline V lookup: CDR1 SGDLS, CDR2 YYNGEE. The CDR3 protein is CASSAPIGTAYTGELFF. The CDR3 DNA reads as TGTGCCAGCAGCGCCCCCATTGGGACAGCGTACACCGGGGAGCTGTTTTTT.

This chain connects TRBV2 to TRBJ1-1; D gene uncertain. This CDR3 contains 13 residues. The germline gives CDR1 SNHLY, CDR2 FYNNEI. With 5 bases removed from V and 2 bases from J, the gap between germline ends came to 9 bases. Written as DNA, the CDR3 is TGTGCCAGCAGTCGGACGGGAAACACTGAAGCTTTCTTT. Translation: CASSRTGNTEAFF. Based on the CDR3 plus reference TRBV2 and TRBJ1-1, the full variable domain is EPEVTQTPSHQVTQMGQEVILRCVPISNHLYFYWYRQILGQKVEFLVSFYNNEISEKSEIFDDQFSVERPDGSNFTLKIRSTKLEDSAMYFCASSRTGNTEAFFGQGTRLTVV.

The CDR3 DNA is TGCGCCAGCAGCTACCCGAGGCTAGCGGGAGCTCTCACAGATACGCAGTATTTT. The encoded protein is CASSYPRLAGALTDTQYF. This chain links TRBV5-1 with TRBJ2-3, with 10 bases matching TRBD2. CDR1 and CDR2 from the germline V gene are SGHRS and YFSETQ. Trimming at V came to 3 bases and at J to 2 bases, leaving 12 bases not matched to a gene. This CDR3 spans 18 amino acids.

The rearrangement joins TRBV5-1 to TRBJ2-7, with D hard to call. The CDR3 spans 14 residues. The V gene lost 3 bases and the J gene lost 0 bases, with 10 bases spanning the gap. Germline V lookup: CDR1 SGHRS, CDR2 YFSETQ. The CDR3 loop is CASSSFSNSYEQYF. The CDR3 DNA reads TGCGCCAGCAGCTCCTTCTCTAACTCCTACGAGCAGTACTTC.

The rearrangement links TRBV15 to TRBJ1-6, with TRBD1 identical over 7 bases. The trim removed 1 base at V and 4 bases at J, leaving 4 bases unmatched. The CDR3 spans 16 residues. CDR1 and CDR2 (germline): LNHNV, YYDKDF (reference sequence). In nucleotides, the CDR3 is TGTGCCACCAGCAGAGCGAGGGGACAGTATAATTCACCCCTCCACTTT. Translated: CATSRARGQYNSPLHF.

The rearrangement uses TRBV5-1 and TRBJ1-3; TRBD1 agrees at 9 bases. This CDR3 has 16 amino acids. The ends lost 5 bases at V and 8 bases at J; junction bases unmatched: 14. In germline, CDR1 is SGHRS, CDR2 YFSETQ. The CDR3 sequence: CASRLGQGRRRDTIYF. The DNA for the CDR3 is TGCGCCAGCAGACTAGGACAGGGGAGACGTCGCGACACCATATATTTT.

This rearrangement joins TRBV18 to TRBJ2-7, with TRBD1 matching 9 bases. The CDR3 is 14 amino acids. V dropped 6 bases and J dropped 1; count of bases not matched to a gene: 4. Germline V gene data show CDR1 as KGHSH and CDR2 as LQKENI. The CDR3 region is CASSTTGGSYEQYF. In DNA form, the CDR3 reads TGTGCCAGCTCGACGACAGGGGGATCCTACGAGCAGTACTTC.

The V call is TRBV18, the J call TRBJ2-5, with D unclear. Germline CDR1 and CDR2: KGHSH and LQKENI. CDR3 length: 15 amino acids. V lost 1 base to trimming and J lost 1 base, with 10 bases between them. CDR3 sequence reads: CASSPLGSGQETQYF. CDR3 in DNA: TGTGCCAGCTCACCACTGGGTTCGGGCCAAGAGACCCAGTACTTC.

CDR3 protein: CASSLGLQQGSETQYF. For the CDR3, the DNA is TGTGCCAGCAGTCTCGGATTGCAACAGGGATCCGAGACCCAGTACTTC. J is TRBJ2-5 and V is TRBV28; the D gene is possibly TRBD1 (6 bases). V was pared by 5 bases and J by 5 bases, with 21 bases between. The CDR3 sequence is 16 residues long. Germline CDR1 is MDHEN and CDR2 is SYDVKM.

The chain combines TRBV29-1 with TRBJ2-1, with TRBD2 identical over 10 bases. This CDR3 is 16 amino acids long. V trimming: 2 bases; J trimming: 3 bases; junction bases outside the gene matches: 7. Germline CDR1 reads SQVTM; CDR2 reads ANQGSEA. The CDR3 protein is CSVEHIAGGNYNEQFF. The CDR3 coding sequence is TGCAGCGTTGAACACATAGCGGGGGGTAACTACAATGAGCAGTTCTTC.

The chain is built from TRBV6-1 and TRBJ1-1; TRBD1 is a possible D gene (5 bases). The V and J ends lost 5 bases and 2 bases respectively, with 12 bases between them. There are 14 residues in the CDR3. Germline-derived CDR1 and CDR2 are MNHNS and SASEGT. CDR3 bases: TGTGCCAGCAGTTCACTGGGGACTAACACTGAAGCTTTCTTT. As protein: CASSSLGTNTEAFF.

The chain combines TRBV5-1 with TRBJ1-3; TRBD1 aligns across 7 bases. J gave up 0 bases and V 0 bases, and 15 bases lay outside the gene matches. Germline lookup yields CDR1 SGHRS and CDR2 YFSETQ. CDR3 size: 20 residues. The CDR3 nucleotides are TGCGCCAGCAGCTTGGAAGAGGGGGCCTCCCAAGAGGGCTCTGGAAACACCATATATTTT. Translating gives CASSLEEGASQEGSGNTIYF.

V and J are TRBV13 and TRBJ2-7; 10 nucleotides agree with TRBD2. The junction had 11 bases not matched to a gene; V was cut back by 5 bases and J by 10 bases. CDR3 length: 14 residues. The germline V gene encodes CDR1 PRHDT and CDR2 FYEKMQ (reference sequence). CDR3 in DNA: TGTGCCAGCAGCAAACTTAGCGGGGGGCGTAACCAGTACTTC. Translated: CASSKLSGGRNQYF.